This T cell receptor beta chain was observed in a study of cytomegalovirus exposure and HLA in healthy donors. In the study overall: Earlier sequencing of 150 million to 200 million T cells yielded nearly 120 million unique TCR beta sequences. Study conclusions and caveats: There were reportedly fewer N-insertions in an Asian-associated ancestry cluster than the roughly 610-donor mean, in a later analysis. Accurate prediction of HLA-A and HLA-B alleles (for most subjects) was reportedly achieved from TCR beta sequences. Analyses of presence and absence presupposed an approximately uniform sequencing depth across donors.

It was with 60 Vbeta and 13 Jbeta primers that the PCR ran. The repertoire was sequenced with immunoSEQ multiplex PCR; TCRdb's copy has only in-frame clones and lacks some. The sample holds 90,000 to 120,000 clones, around 10% seen once. A note on this clone: The antigen remains undetermined. The same CDR3 is also encoded by other DNA sequences in this sample.

Germline CDR1 is MDHEN and CDR2 is SYDVKM. This CDR3 has 13 amino acids. Trimming took 6 bases from V and 0 from J, leaving 6 bases between them. Sequencing was carried out using PBMCs. The rearrangement joins TRBV28 to TRBJ2-1, with D hard to call. The source is a man aged 35 to 55 in good health and CMV-seropositive. The CDR3, as DNA: TGTGCCAGCAGGGGCAGCTCCTACAATGAGCAGTTCTTC. Encoded protein: CASRGSSYNEQFF.